Listed below are T cell receptor beta chains from one sample, sequenced in a study of blood T cell repertoires in COVID-19. Assay: immunoSEQ multiplex PCR; the TCRdb copy retains only in-frame clones and omits some. Among some 59,000 clones, 80% to 90% were seen once, and the ten largest hold 1.6%. The sequenced sample consisted of peripheral blood. The receptors stem from a man aged 55-75 years with acute or convalescent COVID-19. Both conserved end residues are part of each CDR3. D genes are given only for firm matches. Size values are once, few and many counts, or a class for expanded clones, and some rows have none.

d_gene	v_gene	j_gene	abundance	CDR3nt	CDR3aa
NA	TRBV5-4	TRBJ2-7	NA	TGTGCCAGCAGCCTGCAAGGGACATTGCAGTACTTC	CASSLQGTLQYF
TRBD2	TRBV2	TRBJ2-5	NA	TGTGCCAGCAGCCGACTAGCGGGGAACCAAGAGACCCAGTACTTC	CASSRLAGNQETQYF
TRBD1	TRBV7-3	TRBJ2-2	NA	TGTGCCAGCAGCTTAGGGACAGGGCCCTCGAACACCGGGGAGCTGTTTTTT	CASSLGTGPSNTGELFF
TRBD2	TRBV5-1	TRBJ2-1	NA	TGCGCCAGCAGCTCGGGTGTAGGACTAGCGCCATTCTTC	CASSSGVGLAPFF
NA	TRBV3-1/TRBV3-2	TRBJ1-3	NA	TGTGCCAGCAGCCCTACAGGGAACTCGTACACCATATATTTT	CASSPTGNSYTIYF
TRBD1	TRBV3-1/TRBV3-2	TRBJ2-3	NA	TGTGCCAGCAGCGGACAGGGGGCGAGGGATACGCAGTATTTT	CASSGQGARDTQYF
TRBD2	TRBV13	TRBJ2-7	NA	TGTGCCAGCAGCTTACCGGGACTACCCTACGAGCAGTACTTC	CASSLPGLPYEQYF
TRBD1	TRBV6-2/TRBV6-3	TRBJ1-2	NA	TGTGCCAGCAGCTCGGGACAGGGAGAGTTCCAAGGCTACACCTTC	CASSSGQGEFQGYTF
TRBD2	TRBV7-9	TRBJ2-1	NA	TGTGCCAGCAGCCCTCTAGCGGGGGGGCTCAATGAGCAGTTCTTC	CASSPLAGGLNEQFF
TRBD2	TRBV10-2	TRBJ2-7	NA	TGCGCCAGCAGAGTAGCGGGGGCCTTCTACGAGCAGTACTTC	CASRVAGAFYEQYF
NA	TRBV7-3	TRBJ2-1	once	TGTGCCAGCAGCCCTCGGACGGGAAATGAGCAGTTCTTC	CASSPRTGNEQFF
TRBD1	TRBV15	TRBJ2-7	once	TGTGCCACCAGCAGTGAGACAGGGGCTCACGAGCAGTACTTC	CATSSETGAHEQYF
NA	TRBV5-1	TRBJ1-1	NA	TGCGCCAGCAGCTGGCGGGGGAACACTGAAGCTTTCTTT	CASSWRGNTEAFF
NA	TRBV5-1	TRBJ2-2	NA	TGCGCCAGCAGCTTGGTACTTACCGGGGAGCTGTTTTTT	CASSLVLTGELFF
TRBD2	TRBV5-4	TRBJ2-2	few	TGTGCCAGCAGCCCCACGGGAGGGCCCGGGGAGCTGTTTTTT	CASSPTGGPGELFF
TRBD2	TRBV5-6	TRBJ2-3	NA	TGTGCCAGCAGCTTGGCGGGACTAGCGTACTCAGATACGCAGTATTTT	CASSLAGLAYSDTQYF
TRBD2	TRBV9	TRBJ2-7	NA	TGTGCCAGCAGCGTAGAGTCTAGCGGGGGGTACGAGCAGTACTTC	CASSVESSGGYEQYF
NA	TRBV6-1	TRBJ2-7	NA	TGTGCCAGCAGTGAGCAAGCCTTCTACGAGCAGTACTTC	CASSEQAFYEQYF
NA	TRBV5-6	TRBJ1-1	NA	TGTGCCAGCAGCTTGAGTTCGTGGAGGCTCAGGGCTTTCTTT	CASSLSSWRLRAFF
NA	TRBV19	TRBJ1-5	NA	TGTGCCACTCAAAAACAGGAATATCAGCCCCAGCATTTT	CATQKQEYQPQHF
TRBD1	TRBV11-3	TRBJ2-1	NA	TGTGCCAGCAGCCTCCCCGGGACAGGGGAACGCAATGAGCAGTTCTTC	CASSLPGTGERNEQFF
TRBD1	TRBV5-1	TRBJ1-3	NA	TGCGCCAGCAGCGCCCGGGACAGCACTTCTCGAAACACCATATATTTT	CASSARDSTSRNTIYF
TRBD2	TRBV6-6	TRBJ2-7	once	TGTGCCAGCAGTTCTGTAGCGGGGGGCTACACCTACGAGCAGTACTTC	CASSSVAGGYTYEQYF
NA	TRBV25-1	TRBJ1-1	NA	TGTGCCAGCAGGGGCCGGGAGCTAGGGGGGGACACTGAAGCTTTCTTT	CASRGRELGGDTEAFF
TRBD2	TRBV10-3	TRBJ2-3	NA	TGTGCCATCAGTGAAGGCGGGGGGGCGGCGTATACGCAGTATTTT	CAISEGGGAAYTQYF
TRBD1	TRBV7-3	TRBJ2-1	few	TGTGCCAGCAGCTTAAGTTCTCGGACAGGGAGCTCCTACAATGAGCAGTTCTTC	CASSLSSRTGSSYNEQFF
TRBD1	TRBV25-1	TRBJ1-1	NA	TGTGCCAGCAGTGTGACAGGGGGCCTGGGCACTGAAGCTTTCTTT	CASSVTGGLGTEAFF
TRBD2	TRBV19	TRBJ2-1	NA	TGTGCCAGTAGTATGGGACTAGCGGGTAACCACAATGAGCAGTTCTTC	CASSMGLAGNHNEQFF
NA	TRBV19	TRBJ2-7	NA	TGTGCCAGTAGTATACAAGCCGTTGGCTCCTACGAGCAGTACTTC	CASSIQAVGSYEQYF
TRBD2	TRBV5-1	TRBJ2-1	NA	TGCGCCAGCAGGTTATCTCTAGCGGGGGGACCCAATGAGCAGTTCTTC	CASRLSLAGGPNEQFF
NA	TRBV21-1	TRBJ1-1	NA	TGTGCCAACCACAGGGGGCCGGACACTGAAGCTTTCTTT	CANHRGPDTEAFF
NA	TRBV7-9	TRBJ2-1	NA	TGTGCCAGCAGCTTAGACGGCGGTTCCTACAATGAGCAGTTCTTC	CASSLDGGSYNEQFF
TRBD1	TRBV29-1	TRBJ1-1	NA	TGCAGCGTTGATACAGGGGGGAACACTGAAGCTTTCTTT	CSVDTGGNTEAFF
TRBD1	TRBV18	TRBJ1-2	NA	TGTGCCAGCTCACCACTTTCGGGACAGGGGGCGAGCTATGGCTACACCTTC	CASSPLSGQGASYGYTF
TRBD1	TRBV5-1	TRBJ2-1	NA	TGCGCCAGCAGCTCTGGGGACAGCCTCTACAATGAGCAGTTCTTC	CASSSGDSLYNEQFF
NA	TRBV11-2	TRBJ1-2	NA	TGTGCCAGCAGCCTGGGGGGTTCAGGAGGCTACACCTTC	CASSLGGSGGYTF
TRBD2	TRBV3-1/TRBV3-2	TRBJ2-3	once	TGTGCCAGCACCTTAGCGGGTGGAGGGTTCCCAGATACGCAGTATTTT	CASTLAGGGFPDTQYF
TRBD1	TRBV7-3	TRBJ2-1	NA	TGTGCCAGCAGCCCAACAGGGGGCGATTACAATGAGCAGTTCTTC	CASSPTGGDYNEQFF
NA	TRBV10-3	TRBJ1-1	NA	TGTGCCGCAAAAGGGGGGGCGGGTGACACTGAAGCTTTCTTT	CAAKGGAGDTEAFF
NA	TRBV5-1	TRBJ2-3	NA	TGCGCCAGCAGCTTGGGGTCTAGCATCGCAGATACGCAGTATTTT	CASSLGSSIADTQYF
TRBD1	TRBV7-3	TRBJ2-3	NA	TGTGCCAGCAGCCTCGACAGGGTAGGCACAGATACGCAGTATTTT	CASSLDRVGTDTQYF
NA	TRBV7-2	TRBJ1-3	NA	TGTGCCAGCAGCTTGACAGTAGGCTCTGGAAACACCATATATTTT	CASSLTVGSGNTIYF
NA	TRBV4-2	TRBJ1-5	NA	TGTGCCAGCAGCCAAGAATCAGGGGACAATCAGCCCCAGCATTTT	CASSQESGDNQPQHF